Each of the 19 T cell receptor beta chains below was sequenced from the same sample in a study of CXCR3-negative and CXCR3-positive naive CD8 T cells. These receptors' antigens are unknown. Findings and caveats of the study: CXCR3-positive naive cells carried more hydrophobic TRB CDR3s than CXCR3-negative naive cells did.

5' RACE with UMI labels generated the TRB cDNA libraries. Reanalyzing the 5' RACE reads, TCRdb keeps one entry per CDR3 protein, without DNA. The data include around 160,000 distinct CDR3 sequences; the top ten clones carry 0.25% to 0.3%. Source material: naive CXCR3+ CD8+ T cells from blood. Specified subset: CD45RO-CCR7+CD27+CD95- naive CD8+ T cells expressing CXCR3 (TNR3+). The receptors here all came from a human donor in good health. Some clones in this sample may be carry-over from other donors' samples.

The rearrangement joins TRBV28 to TRBJ1-1; TCRdb indicates TRBD1, and absent DNA this call remains unverified. Germline CDR1 MDHEN, CDR2 SYDVKM. This CDR3 contains 12 residues. CDR3: CASSSGVTEAFF. Variable domain in full (rest from reference TRBV28 and TRBJ1-1): DVKVTQSSRYLVKRTGEKVFLECVQDMDHENMFWYRQDPGLGLRLIYFSYDVKMKEKGDIPEGYSVSREKKERFSLILESASTNQTSMYLCASSSGVTEAFFGQGTRLTVV.

This sequence joins TRBV19 and TRBJ1-1; checking the TCRdb D call of TRBD1 is not possible without DNA. Germline V gene sequence: CDR1 LNHDA, CDR2 SQIVND (reference sequence). This CDR3 region has 11 residues. CDR3 protein: CASRRGVDAFF.

The chain couples TRBV6-5 to TRBJ2-7; absent DNA, TCRdb's TRBD1 call cannot be checked. The germline CDR1 and CDR2 sequences are MNHEY and SVGAGI. CDR3 length: 13 residues. The CDR3 spells CASSLGGADEQYF.

This chain links TRBV5-1 with TRBJ2-5; TCRdb's assignment of TRBD1 cannot be checked, as there is no DNA. Germline lookup yields CDR1 SGHRS and CDR2 YFSETQ. The CDR3 runs 12 residues. The CDR3 region is CARDRDWETQYF.

The chain has TRBV12-3 or TRBV12-4 and TRBJ1-5. The CDR3 loop spans 14 amino acids. This chain's CDR3 is CASSFDSPSQPQHF.

The gene calls are TRBV19 and TRBJ1-5; TCRdb selects TRBD1, and the lack of DNA leaves this call unchecked. The CDR3 length is 15 residues. Germline assignment: CDR1 LNHDA and CDR2 SQIVND (reference sequence). CDR3 region: CASTTGTGANQPQHF.

This chain links TRBV29-1 with TRBJ2-5; TCRdb returns TRBD1, unconfirmable since there is no DNA. The length of the CDR3 is 13 residues. Germline CDR1 SQVTM, CDR2 ANQGSEA. This chain's CDR3 is CSFGAVNQETQYF.

The chain joins TRBV7-9 to TRBJ2-5. The germline V gene has CDR1 SEHNR and CDR2 FQNEAQ (reference sequence). The CDR3 has 12 amino acids. The CDR3 loop is CASSLAGDNPYF.

The chain joins TRBV27 to TRBJ2-2; lacking DNA, the TRBD2 call made by TCRdb goes unchecked. The CDR3 extends over 14 amino acids. CDR1 MNHEY and CDR2 SMNVEV come from the germline V gene (reference sequence). The CDR3 is CASSPIRATGELFF.

The rearrangement links TRBV28 to TRBJ2-7; the D gene TCRdb calls, TRBD2, cannot be checked with no DNA. CDR3 length: 15 residues. Germline V gives CDR1 MDHEN, CDR2 SYDVKM. The CDR3 here is CASSRGLAGTCEQYF.

The chain combines TRBV29-1 with TRBJ2-3; TCRdb proposes TRBD1, but this gene call is untestable without DNA. Germline-derived CDR1 and CDR2 are SQVTM and ANQGSEA. This CDR3 has 13 amino acids. The CDR3 here is CSVVPGIEDTQYF.

This rearrangement joins TRBV28 to TRBJ2-7; TCRdb proposes TRBD2, but this gene call is untestable without DNA. Germline CDR1 is MDHEN and CDR2 is SYDVKM. The CDR3 has 14 amino acids. The CDR3 sequence: CASTETRLAGEQYF.

The CDR3 region is CASSTGTSSVVGTDTQYF. The chain combines TRBV7-6 with TRBJ2-3; TCRdb's D call, TRBD2, is unchecked because there is no DNA. The V gene's germline CDR1 is SGHVS and CDR2 FNYEAQ. CDR3 length: 18 amino acids. Combining the CDR3 with reference TRBV7-6 and TRBJ2-3 gives the whole variable domain GAGVSQSPRYKVTKRGQDVALRCDPISGHVSLYWYRQALGQGPEFLTYFNYEAQQDKSGLPNDRFSAERPEGSISTLTIQRTEQRDSAMYRCASSTGTSSVVGTDTQYFGPGTRLTVL.

This chain uses TRBV27 with TRBJ2-1; as DNA is missing, the TRBD2 call by TCRdb cannot be tested. Germline V CDR1 and CDR2: MNHEY, SMNVEV (reference sequence). This CDR3 contains 13 residues. The CDR3 here is CASSYSGKSEQFF.

The chain links TRBV29-1 to TRBJ1-1. CDR1 and CDR2 (germline): SQVTM, ANQGSEA. The length of the CDR3 is 13 residues. CDR3 region: CSVDDSMNTEAFF.

V usage is TRBV27 and J usage is TRBJ2-7; the D call of TRBD1 rests on TCRdb alone, since no DNA is present to check it. This CDR3 contains 16 residues. Germline V gene lookup returns CDR1 MNHEY and CDR2 SMNVEV (reference sequence). The CDR3 region is CASSLYALGQGYEQYF.

The chain carries TRBV4-3 and TRBJ2-3; TCRdb lists TRBD1, though no DNA is available to test this call. From germline, CDR1 is LGHNA and CDR2 YSLEER. The CDR3 is made up of 15 amino acids. This CDR3 reads CASSQDAGSWGTQYF.

The V and J genes are TRBV19 and TRBJ2-7; TCRdb proposes TRBD1, but this gene call is untestable without DNA. Germline values: CDR1 LNHDA, CDR2 SQIVND (reference sequence). The CDR3 is made up of 14 amino acids. The CDR3 loop is CASSTGQGEYEQYF.

The rearrangement uses TRBV5-1 and TRBJ2-3; TCRdb outputs TRBD2, but without DNA this stays unchecked. Looked up from germline, CDR1 is SGHRS and CDR2 is YFSETQ. This CDR3 region has 16 residues. The CDR3 here is CASSWGLAGSTDTQYF.